Sequencing of this T cell receptor (beta chain) was carried out in a study of PD-L1 blockade in urothelial cancer. Study background: About 85% of the roughly 29 patients were men whose urothelial cancer was bladder-origin.

This clone occurred once. No antigen is known for it. Time point meaning: pretreatment peripheral blood. Findings of the study overall: Durable-benefit patients showed greater tumor-associated blood clone expansion at 3 weeks.

Sequenced by immunoSEQ multiplex PCR; TCRdb stores in-frame clones only, minus some. The sample holds around 86,000 clones; approximately 80% are singletons and the top ten take 6.5% to 8%. Between the trimmed V and J ends, which lost 3 bases and 0 bases, there was a span of 15 bases. The CDR3 has 16 residues. From germline, CDR1 is MDHEN and CDR2 SYDVKM. The sample here was PBMCs, taken around atezolizumab (anti-PD-L1) treatment. This receptor was obtained from a man aged 35 to 55 with urothelial cancer. The V gene is TRBV28, the J gene TRBJ2-7; D might be TRBD1 (6 bases). The CDR3 nucleotides read TGTGCCAGCAGTTTTGGAATGGGGGCTCTCTCCTACGAGCAGTACTTC. It is translated as CASSFGMGALSYEQYF.